This T cell receptor (beta chain) was captured in a study of Graves' ophthalmopathy and Graves' hyperthyroidism. This clonotype was recorded at least ten times. Its antigen is unidentified. Germline CDR1 and CDR2: MNHEY and SVGAGI. The CDR3 length is 14 residues. V dropped 2 bases and J dropped 7; count of bases not matched to a gene: 5. Findings and limits, study-wide: Built on 13 signatures, a model told ophthalmopathy apart from stable hyperthyroidism with about 91% sensitivity and around 80% specificity.

Amplification targeted the TCR beta CDR3 regions, with RNA transcripts as the source material. HTBI primers primed a first-round RT-PCR, and a second-round multiplex PCR followed. A single record per CDR3 protein comes from TCRdb applying MiXCR to the multiplex PCR reads. This table holds 1 million to 1.3 million distinct CDR3 sequences, 35% to 40% found once. This receptor was obtained from an adult man with Graves' hyperthyroidism. Source material: peripheral blood or thyroid tissue (not recorded which). The rearrangement uses TRBV6-5 and TRBJ1-2; TRBD1 matches 9 bases. The CDR3 loop is CASSYGTGSSGYTF. The CDR3 coding sequence is TGTGCCAGCAGTTACGGGACAGGGAGTAGTGGCTACACCTTC.